Presented here are 4 T cell receptor beta chains from one specimen sequenced in a study of read filtering for tumor transcriptome and immune sequencing. From 400 to 450 ng of RNA, a library with molecular barcoded alpha/delta and beta/gamma adaptors was made. In TCRdb, the reads were re-called with MiXCR into one record per CDR3 protein. Of tens of thousands of distinct CDR3 sequences in the sample, nearly 20% are singletons; the top ten hold over 13%. Source material: a population of CD138-negative cells sorted from bone marrow. These receptors all stem from a donor at least 40 years old with multiple myeloma.

In the case of this clonotype: One end of the junction is discordant with germline, which a read error may explain. The V and J genes are TRBV2 and TRBJ1-2; D gene unclear. The CDR3 spans 12 residues. Germline V gives CDR1 SNHLY, CDR2 FYNNEI. CDR3 DNA sequence: TGTGCCAGCAGTGAAGCCCGGATGGGGTTTCCCTTC. It translates to CASSEARMGFPF.

This clonotype has ten or more counts. CDR3 DNA: TGTGCCAGCAGTTTCTCGGGATCACCTTCCTACAATGAGCAGTTCTTC. It yields the protein CASSFSGSPSYNEQFF. V usage is TRBV28 and J usage is TRBJ2-1, with D perhaps matching TRBD2 (5 bases). From germline, CDR1 is MDHEN and CDR2 SYDVKM. The CDR3 sequence is 16 residues long. V lost 3 bases and J 1 base, leaving 13 bases between the germline ends.

The chain combines TRBV5-1 with TRBJ1-2; no firm D call. V lost 4 bases and J 2 bases, leaving 6 bases between the germline ends. In germline, CDR1 is SGHRS, CDR2 YFSETQ. This CDR3 is built from 12 residues. DNA of the CDR3: TGCGCCAGCAGCGCGGCGAACTATGGCTACACCTTC. Translation gives CASSAANYGYTF.

There are many counts of this clonotype. The chain uses TRBV29-1 and TRBJ1-1; D is perhaps TRBD1 (5 bases). Germline-derived CDR1 and CDR2 are SQVTM and ANQGSEA. The CDR3 runs to 13 residues. Trimming removed 7 bases from V and 1 base from J, with 13 bases in between. CDR3: CSGGAGKNTEAFF. CDR3 sequence (DNA): TGCAGCGGAGGGGCAGGGAAGAACACTGAAGCTTTCTTT.